This T cell receptor (beta chain) emerged from a study of blood T cell repertoires in COVID-19. Sequencing was performed with immunoSEQ multiplex PCR; in TCRdb, only in-frame clones are kept and a portion is missing. There are about 75,000 clones in the sample; 88% occur only once, and roughly a fifth lies in the top ten. Germline CDR1 is SEHNR and CDR2 is FQNEAQ (reference sequence). With V trimmed by 0 bases and J by 3 bases, 11 bases remained unmatched. This CDR3 region has 18 residues. This clone was detected a few times. The rearrangement joins TRBV7-9 to TRBJ2-3, with 8 bases identical to TRBD2. The sequence came from a human donor in a cohort sampled during active COVID-19. The specimen sequenced was peripheral blood. The chain's CDR3 is CASSLASWASGLTDTQYF. CDR3 nucleotides: TGTGCCAGCAGCTTAGCAAGTTGGGCTAGCGGGCTGACAGATACGCAGTATTTT. The variable domain in full, with the rest retrieved from reference TRBV7-9 and TRBJ2-3, is DTGVSQNPRHKITKRGQNVTFRCDPISEHNRLYWYRQTLGQGPEFLTYFQNEAQLEKSRLLSDRFSAERPKGSFSTLEIQRTEQGDSAMYLCASSLASWASGLTDTQYFGPGTRLTVL.